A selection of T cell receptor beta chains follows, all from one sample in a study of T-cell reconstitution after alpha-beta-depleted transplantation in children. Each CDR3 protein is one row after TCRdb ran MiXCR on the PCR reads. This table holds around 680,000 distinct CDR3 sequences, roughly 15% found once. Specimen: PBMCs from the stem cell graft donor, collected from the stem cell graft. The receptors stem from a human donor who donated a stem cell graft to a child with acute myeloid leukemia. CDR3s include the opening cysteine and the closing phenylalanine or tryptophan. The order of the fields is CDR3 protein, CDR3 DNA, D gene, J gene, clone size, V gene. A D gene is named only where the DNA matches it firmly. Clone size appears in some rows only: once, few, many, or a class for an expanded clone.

CDR3 protein: CASSGLAGGLSDTQYF
CDR3 DNA: TGTGCCAGCAGTGGACTAGCGGGGGGGTTGTCAGATACGCAGTATTTT
D gene: TRBD2
J gene: TRBJ2-3
clone size: many
V gene: TRBV6-1

CDR3 protein: CASSSIAGGQNEQFF
CDR3 DNA: TGCGCCAGCAGCTCCATAGCGGGGGGGCAGAATGAGCAGTTCTTC
D gene: TRBD2
J gene: TRBJ2-1
clone size: NA
V gene: TRBV5-1

CDR3 protein: CSVEKLGLAGVGTDTQYF
CDR3 DNA: TGCAGCGTTGAAAAGTTAGGACTAGCGGGGGTAGGCACAGATACGCAGTATTTT
D gene: TRBD2
J gene: TRBJ2-3
clone size: few
V gene: TRBV29-1

CDR3 protein: CASSRGLREELFF
CDR3 DNA: TGTGCCAGCAGCCGTGGACTACGCGAGGAGCTGTTTTTT
D gene: NA
J gene: TRBJ2-2
clone size: NA
V gene: TRBV7-3

CDR3 protein: CSALDHNEKLFF
CDR3 DNA: TGCAGTGCTCTGGATCATAATGAAAAACTGTTTTTT
D gene: NA
J gene: TRBJ1-4
clone size: many
V gene: TRBV20-1

CDR3 protein: CASSWGGSRVSGANVLTF
CDR3 DNA: TGCGCCAGCAGCTGGGGGGGCTCCCGGGTCTCTGGGGCCAACGTCCTGACTTTC
D gene: NA
J gene: TRBJ2-6
clone size: NA
V gene: TRBV5-1

CDR3 protein: CASRTQGGMNTEAFF
CDR3 DNA: TGCGCCAGCAGAACTCAGGGCGGGATGAACACTGAAGCTTTCTTT
D gene: NA
J gene: TRBJ1-1
clone size: NA
V gene: TRBV5-1

CDR3 protein: CSAPGSYNEQFF
CDR3 DNA: TGCAGCGCGCCGGGCTCATACAATGAGCAGTTCTTC
D gene: NA
J gene: TRBJ2-1
clone size: many
V gene: TRBV29-1

CDR3 protein: CASSFPGRRADEQYF
CDR3 DNA: TGTGCCAGCAGTTTCCCTGGTCGGCGGGCCGACGAGCAGTACTTC
D gene: NA
J gene: TRBJ2-7
clone size: many
V gene: TRBV12-3/TRBV12-4

CDR3 protein: CSASRGKALHF
CDR3 DNA: TGCAGTGCTAGTAGGGGAAAGGCCCTCCACTTT
D gene: NA
J gene: TRBJ1-6
clone size: many
V gene: TRBV20-1

CDR3 protein: CASSSPGGGGGQPQHF
CDR3 DNA: TGTGCCAGCAGCTCTCCGGGAGGGGGAGGTGGTCAGCCCCAGCATTTT
D gene: NA
J gene: TRBJ1-5
clone size: NA
V gene: TRBV11-2

CDR3 protein: CASSLWDKSGTQYF
CDR3 DNA: TGTGCCAGCAGCTTGTGGGACAAATCAGGGACCCAGTACTTC
D gene: NA
J gene: TRBJ2-5
clone size: NA
V gene: TRBV7-2